This record covers a single T cell receptor beta chain. Germline V gene data show CDR1 as SGHDT and CDR2 as YYEEEE. The CDR3 is 14 residues long. The V end lost 4 bases, the J end lost 0 bases, and 5 bases lay between the germline ends. This sample was included in a study of cytomegalovirus exposure and HLA in healthy donors. Assay used: immunoSEQ multiplex PCR; TCRdb lists only in-frame clones, some missing. The sample records under 200,000 clones, around nine tenths being singletons. The source is a woman between 18 and 30 years old in good health and CMV-seropositive. This rearrangement joins TRBV5-6 to TRBJ2-6, with no clear D. Sequenced: PBMCs. The CDR3 region is CASSIISGANVLTF. The CDR3 DNA sequence: TGTGCCAGCAGCATCATCTCTGGGGCCAACGTCCTGACTTTC.